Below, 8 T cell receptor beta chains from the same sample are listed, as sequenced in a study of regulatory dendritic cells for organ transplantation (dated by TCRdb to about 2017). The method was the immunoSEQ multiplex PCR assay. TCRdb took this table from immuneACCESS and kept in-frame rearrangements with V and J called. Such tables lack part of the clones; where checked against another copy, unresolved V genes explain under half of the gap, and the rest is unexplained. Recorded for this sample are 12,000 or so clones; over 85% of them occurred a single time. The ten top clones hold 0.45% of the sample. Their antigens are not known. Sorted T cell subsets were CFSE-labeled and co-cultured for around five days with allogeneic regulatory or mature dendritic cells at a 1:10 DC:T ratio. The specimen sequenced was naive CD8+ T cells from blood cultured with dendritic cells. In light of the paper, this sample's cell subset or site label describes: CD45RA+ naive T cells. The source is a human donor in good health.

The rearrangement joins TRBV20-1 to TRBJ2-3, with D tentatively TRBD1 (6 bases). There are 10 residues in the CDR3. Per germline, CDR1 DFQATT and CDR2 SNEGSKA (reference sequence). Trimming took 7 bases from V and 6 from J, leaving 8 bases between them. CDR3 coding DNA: TGCAGTGGTCAGGGGGATACGCAGTATTTT. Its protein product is CSGQGDTQYF.

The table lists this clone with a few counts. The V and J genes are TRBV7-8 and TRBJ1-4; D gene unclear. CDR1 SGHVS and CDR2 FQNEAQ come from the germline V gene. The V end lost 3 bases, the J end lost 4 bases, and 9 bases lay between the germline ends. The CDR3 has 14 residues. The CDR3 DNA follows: TGTGCCAGCAGCTTGTTAGGGATTAATGAAAAACTGTTTTTT. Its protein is CASSLLGINEKLFF.

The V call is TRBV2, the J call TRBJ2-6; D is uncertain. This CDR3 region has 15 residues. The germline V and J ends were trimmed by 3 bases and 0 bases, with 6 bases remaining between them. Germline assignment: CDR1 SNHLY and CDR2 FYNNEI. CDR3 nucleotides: TGTGCCAGCAGTGAGGCCCTCTCTGGGGCCAACGTCCTGACTTTC. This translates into CASSEALSGANVLTF.

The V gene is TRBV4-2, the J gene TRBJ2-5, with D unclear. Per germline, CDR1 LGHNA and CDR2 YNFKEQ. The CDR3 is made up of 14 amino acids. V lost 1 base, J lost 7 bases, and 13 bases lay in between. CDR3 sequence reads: CASSQAAGRRTQYF. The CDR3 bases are TGTGCCAGCAGCCAAGCTGCTGGACGACGGACCCAGTACTTC.

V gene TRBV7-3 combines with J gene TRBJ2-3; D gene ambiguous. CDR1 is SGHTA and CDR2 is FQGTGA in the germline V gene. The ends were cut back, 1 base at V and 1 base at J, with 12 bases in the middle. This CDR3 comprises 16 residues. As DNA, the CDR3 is TGTGCCAGCAGCTTAATCCCAGCTGTGGGCACAGATACGCAGTATTTT. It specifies CASSLIPAVGTDTQYF.

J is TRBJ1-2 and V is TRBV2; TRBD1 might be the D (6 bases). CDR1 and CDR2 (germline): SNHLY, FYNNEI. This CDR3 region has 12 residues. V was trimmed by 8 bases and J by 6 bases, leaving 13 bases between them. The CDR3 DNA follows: TGTGCCAGCCTTGAGGGGGTTAATGGCTACACCTTC. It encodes CASLEGVNGYTF.

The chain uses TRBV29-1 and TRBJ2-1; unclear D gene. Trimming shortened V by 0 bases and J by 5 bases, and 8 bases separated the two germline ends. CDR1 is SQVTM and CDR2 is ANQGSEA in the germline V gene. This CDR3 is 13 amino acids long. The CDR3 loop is CSVEEGVDNEQFF. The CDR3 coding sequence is TGCAGCGTTGAAGAGGGCGTCGACAATGAGCAGTTCTTC.

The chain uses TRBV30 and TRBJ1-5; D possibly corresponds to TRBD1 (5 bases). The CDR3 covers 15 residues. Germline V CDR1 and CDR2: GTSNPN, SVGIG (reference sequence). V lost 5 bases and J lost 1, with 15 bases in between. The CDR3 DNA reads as TGTGCCTGGGCTGACGGGACTTCCAGCAATCAGCCCCAGCATTTT. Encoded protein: CAWADGTSSNQPQHF.